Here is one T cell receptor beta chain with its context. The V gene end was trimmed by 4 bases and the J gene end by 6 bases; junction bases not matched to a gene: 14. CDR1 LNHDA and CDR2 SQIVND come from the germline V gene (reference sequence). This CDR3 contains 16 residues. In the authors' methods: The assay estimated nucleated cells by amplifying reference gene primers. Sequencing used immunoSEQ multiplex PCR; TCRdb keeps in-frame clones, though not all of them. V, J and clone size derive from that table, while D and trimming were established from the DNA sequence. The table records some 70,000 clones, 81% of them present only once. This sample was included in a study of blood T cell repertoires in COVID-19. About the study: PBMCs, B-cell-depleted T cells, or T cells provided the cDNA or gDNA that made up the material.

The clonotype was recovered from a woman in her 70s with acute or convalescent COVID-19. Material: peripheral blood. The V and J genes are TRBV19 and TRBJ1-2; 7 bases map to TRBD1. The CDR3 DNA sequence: TGTGCCAGTAGTACCCCTCTGACAGGGACAGTTAATGGCTACACCTTC. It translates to CASSTPLTGTVNGYTF.